This T cell receptor (beta chain) emerged from a study of cytomegalovirus exposure and HLA in healthy donors. The CDR3 spans 11 residues. The germline CDR1 and CDR2 sequences are SQVTM and ANQGSEA. Trimming pared 3 bases from V and 3 bases from J, leaving 6 bases between. In the PCR, 60 Vbeta and 13 Jbeta primers were used. Profiled with immunoSEQ multiplex PCR; TCRdb holds only in-frame clones, not every one. The table lists 65,000 to 80,000 clones. Input material: PBMCs. The receptor comes from a man aged 25-45 years in good health and CMV-seronegative. The chain joins TRBV29-1 to TRBJ2-7; D gene ambiguous. In nucleotides, the CDR3 is TGCAGCGTTGACGGAGTCTACGAGCAGTACTTC. This gives the protein CSVDGVYEQYF.